This TCR beta chain was sequenced during a study of PD-L1 blockade in urothelial cancer. Every patient provided from 1 to 8 samples, collected pretreatment and on-treatment. Synthetic TCR analog templates were spiked into each PCR. Assay used: immunoSEQ multiplex PCR; TCRdb lists only in-frame clones, some missing. The table lists tens of thousands of clones, approximately 80% of them singletons. This clone was picked up one time. CDR3 length: 15 residues. The germline gives CDR1 SGHRS, CDR2 YFSETQ. V was cut by 1 base and J by 2 bases, with 11 bases left in between. The chain uses TRBV5-1 and TRBJ2-3; D is unresolved. This TCR was recovered from a man in his sixties with urothelial cancer. The material was PBMCs, obtained around atezolizumab (anti-PD-L1) treatment. CDR3 sequence: CASSLTGLFTDTQYF. Written as DNA, the CDR3 is TGCGCCAGCAGCTTGACTGGTTTGTTCACAGATACGCAGTATTTT.